Shown below are 29 T cell receptor beta chains from a single sample sequenced in a study of breast tumors, draining lymph nodes, adjacent tissues. The lymph nodes were axillary draining lymph nodes from breast cancer patients. TCRdb re-derived calls from the multiplex PCR reads in MiXCR, one entry per CDR3 protein. The sample contains 150,000 to 200,000 distinct CDR3 sequences, 33% of which appear only once. The sample was axillary lymph node tissue. These receptors came from a female donor with breast cancer. Some clones in this sample may be carry-over from other donors' samples.

The sample holds many counts of this clonotype. The rearrangement joins TRBV12-3 or TRBV12-4 to TRBJ2-7, with a weak D call TRBD2 (5 bases). The ends were cut back, 6 bases at V and 0 bases at J, with 15 bases in the middle. The CDR3 is 15 residues long. CDR3 loop: CASSLERSGSYEQYF. The CDR3 DNA is TGTGCCAGCAGCCTCGAGCGGTCCGGCTCCTACGAGCAGTACTTC.

The V call is TRBV29-1, the J call TRBJ2-7; possibly TRBD2 for D (6 bases). CDR1 is SQVTM and CDR2 is ANQGSEA in the germline V gene. The ends were cut back, 3 bases at V and 4 bases at J, with 10 bases in the middle. This CDR3 has 12 residues. CDR3 loop: CSVDWAGYEQYF. The CDR3 region has the DNA TGCAGCGTTGATTGGGCGGGATACGAGCAGTACTTC.

This clonotype has at least ten counts. V usage is TRBV6-2 or TRBV6-3 and J usage is TRBJ2-3, with a possible D match to TRBD2 (5 bases). The V gene lost 8 bases and the J gene lost 2 bases, with 20 bases spanning the gap. This CDR3 comprises 16 residues. From germline, CDR1 is MNHEY and CDR2 SVGEGT. The CDR3 bases are TGTGCCAGCGGGTCGGGATACAGTTCGTTCACAGATACGCAGTATTTT. Translated, it gives CASGSGYSSFTDTQYF.

Many counts were recorded for this clonotype. The V gene is TRBV20-1, the J gene TRBJ2-2; unclear D gene. CDR3 length equals 17 residues. V lost 0 bases, J lost 1 base, and 15 bases lay in between. CDR1 and CDR2 from the germline V gene are DFQATT and SNEGSKA (reference sequence). In DNA, the CDR3 is TGCAGTGCTAGAGACCACCTCGGACCTCAGAACACCGGGGAGCTGTTTTTT. Translated, it gives CSARDHLGPQNTGELFF.

This clonotype was detected ten times or more. The rearrangement uses TRBV6-1 and TRBJ2-6; 9 bases agree with TRBD1. V shed 8 bases, J shed 0 bases, and the junction held 5 bases outside the gene matches. This CDR3 contains 16 residues. Germline loops: CDR1 MNHNS, CDR2 SASEGT. CDR3 sequence: CASRDRASSGANVLTF. In DNA, the CDR3 is TGTGCCAGCCGGGACAGGGCATCCTCTGGGGCCAACGTCCTGACTTTC.

This clonotype was counted many times. The chain combines TRBV10-1 with TRBJ2-5; TRBD2 aligns across 7 bases. The V and J ends lost 11 bases and 1 base, in that order; junction bases with no gene match: 13. This CDR3 contains 15 residues. Germline V CDR1 and CDR2: WNHNN, SYGVQD (reference sequence). CDR3 bases: TGCGCCGCGCCAGGGAGGGAGGATCCCCAAGAGACCCAGTACTTC. This encodes CAAPGREDPQETQYF.

The gene calls are TRBV7-9 and TRBJ1-6; 7 bases align to TRBD1. The CDR3 sequence is 15 residues long. Trimming took 2 bases from V and 5 from J; bases not matched to a gene: 3. Germline lookup yields CDR1 SEHNR and CDR2 FQNEAQ (reference sequence). CDR3 sequence: CASSLNTGDNSPLHF. The CDR3 DNA is TGTGCCAGCAGCTTAAACACAGGGGATAATTCACCCCTCCACTTT.

This clonotype was seen ten or more times. The genes are TRBV25-1 and TRBJ2-1, with 10 bases lining up with TRBD1. The CDR3 extends over 17 amino acids. The V segment lost 4 bases and the J segment 8 bases; nucleotides outside the gene matches: 14. The germline gives CDR1 MGHDK, CDR2 SYGVNS. CDR3 residues: CASSGDRGLMVGDEQFF. The DNA of the CDR3 is TGTGCCAGCAGTGGCGACAGGGGGCTTATGGTGGGAGATGAGCAGTTCTTC.

This clonotype was seen ten or more times. The rearrangement joins TRBV19 to TRBJ1-3; D uncertain. This CDR3 has 14 amino acids. The germline V gene has CDR1 LNHDA and CDR2 SQIVND (reference sequence). Trimming stripped 4 bases from V and 4 bases from J, with 11 bases between. CDR3 protein: CASSKRTGGNTIYF. CDR3 DNA: TGTGCCAGTAGTAAACGGACGGGAGGAAACACCATATATTTT.

About this clonotype itself: Compared with germline, one end of the junction differs, possibly owing to a read error. The rearrangement links TRBV3-1 to TRBJ2-7; D remains ambiguous. The CDR3 totals 12 residues. CDR1 is LGHDT, CDR2 YNNKEL, per germline (reference sequence). CDR3 in amino acids: CASHIGVYKQYF. For the CDR3, the DNA is TGCGCCAGCCACATTGGCGTCTACAAGCAGTACTTC.

This clonotype was counted ten times or more. The junction does not match germline at one end; this may be a read error. This rearrangement joins TRBV7-3 to TRBJ2-5, with D maybe TRBD2 (5 bases). Germline V CDR1 and CDR2: SGHTA, FQGTGA. This CDR3 has 15 residues. CDR3 nucleotides: TGTGCCAGCAGCTTAGGGCCGGGGAATGCGGAGACCCAGCACTTC. This encodes CASSLGPGNAETQHF.

About this clonotype: A much larger clone lies one base from this, so it may be a read error. The chain combines TRBV28 with TRBJ2-5, with 9 bases matching TRBD1. V lost 5 bases, J lost 2 bases, and 6 bases stayed unmatched. Looked up from germline, CDR1 is MDHEN and CDR2 is SYDVKM. This CDR3 is 15 amino acids long. The CDR3 sequence is CASSHIGTGQETQYF. CDR3 nucleotide sequence: TGTGCCAGCAGTCACATCGGGACAGGGCAAGAGACCCAGTACTTC.

About this clonotype: With a much larger clone just one base away, this may be a read error. V is TRBV18 and J is TRBJ1-2; 8 bases agree with TRBD1. The CDR3 has 14 residues. Germline V gives CDR1 KGHSH, CDR2 LQKENI. CDR3 DNA: TGTGCCGGCTCACCGACAGGGGAGTTCTATGGCTACACCTTC. As protein: CAGSPTGEFYGYTF. The whole variable domain, filled in from reference TRBV18 and TRBJ1-2, reads NAGVMQNPRHLVRRRGQEARLRCSPMKGHSHVYWYRQLPEEGLKFMVYLQKENIIDESGMPKERFSAEFPKEGPSILRIQQVVRGDSAAYFCAGSPTGEFYGYTFGSGTRLTVV.

This clonotype has more than one count but fewer than ten. Being one base from a much bigger clone, this may be a read error. The chain has TRBV6-1 and TRBJ2-3; 7 bases fit TRBD2. The ends lost 5 bases at V and 2 bases at J; junction bases unmatched: 7. The CDR3 spans 15 residues. Germline V gives CDR1 MNHNS, CDR2 SASEGT. CDR3 coding DNA: TGTGCCAGCAGTCGACTAGCCGGGTCCACAGATACGCAGTATTTT. The encoded protein is CASSRLAGSTDTQYF.

This clonotype appeared many times. The V and J genes are TRBV7-2 and TRBJ2-7; D possibly corresponds to TRBD1 (6 bases). The CDR3 has 14 residues. V was cut by 3 bases and J by 4 bases, with 13 bases left in between. Germline CDR1 is SGHTA and CDR2 is FQGNSA. For the CDR3, the DNA is TGTGCCAGCAGCTTCCGGGACACTTCGTACGAGCAGTACTTC. Translation: CASSFRDTSYEQYF.

This chain links TRBV6-2 or TRBV6-3 with TRBJ1-2; possibly TRBD1 for D (6 bases). The CDR3 sequence is 13 residues long. The V gene lost 5 bases and the J gene lost 4 bases, with 11 bases spanning the gap. The germline CDR1 and CDR2 sequences are MNHEY and SVGEGT. CDR3 DNA sequence: TGTGCCAGCAGTCGGGACAAGTCCTATGGCTACACCTTC. Protein sequence: CASSRDKSYGYTF.

The V gene is TRBV19, the J gene TRBJ2-2; possible D gene TRBD2, 6 bases. V gave up 5 bases and J gave up 6 bases, with 10 bases separating them. Germline CDR1 is LNHDA and CDR2 is SQIVND (reference sequence). The CDR3 is 13 residues long. The CDR3 spells CASSDSGAGELFF. Written as DNA, the CDR3 is TGTGCCAGTAGTGATTCGGGGGCCGGGGAGCTGTTTTTT.

This clonotype was counted a few times. The CDR3 protein is CASSYGTGVVNTEAFF. The DNA of the CDR3 is TGTGCCAGCAGTTACGGGACAGGGGTCGTGAACACTGAAGCTTTCTTT. The chain combines TRBV6-6 with TRBJ1-1; 10 nucleotides align to TRBD1. The J segment lost 0 bases and the V segment lost 2 bases, leaving 3 bases of the junction unmatched. Per the germline V gene, CDR1 is MNHNY and CDR2 is SVGAGI (reference sequence). The CDR3 runs 16 residues.

This chain uses TRBV19 with TRBJ1-6; TRBD1 agrees at 8 bases. The CDR3 extends over 15 amino acids. V dropped 11 bases and J dropped 6; count of bases not matched to a gene: 12. The germline V gene has CDR1 LNHDA and CDR2 SQIVND (reference sequence). The CDR3 reads CAGTMTGERNSPLHF. For the CDR3, the DNA is TGTGCCGGCACCATGACAGGGGAACGTAATTCACCCCTCCACTTT.

This clonotype was observed at least ten times. V is TRBV19 and J is TRBJ1-5, with 7 bases fitting TRBD1. The CDR3 consists of 14 residues. Trimming removed 6 bases from V and 0 bases from J; junction bases left unmatched: 2. Germline CDR1 LNHDA, CDR2 SQIVND (reference sequence). The CDR3 region has the DNA TGTGCCAGTAGGGACAGGCTTAGCAATCAGCCCCAGCATTTT. This translates into CASRDRLSNQPQHF.

The rearrangement joins TRBV24-1 to TRBJ1-5; D possibly corresponds to TRBD1 (6 bases). Trimming stripped 6 bases from V and 1 base from J, with 12 bases between. The germline gives CDR1 KGHDR, CDR2 SFDVKD. The CDR3 has 15 amino acids. The CDR3 DNA is TGTGCCACCAGTCCGGGGGGGCTCAGCAATCAGCCCCAGCATTTT. As protein: CATSPGGLSNQPQHF.

This clonotype was observed once. V usage is TRBV19 and J usage is TRBJ2-1; 14 nucleotides line up with TRBD2. There are 17 residues in the CDR3. V lost 3 bases to trimming and J lost 3 bases; unmatched junction nucleotides: 4. Germline lookup yields CDR1 LNHDA and CDR2 SQIVND (reference sequence). CDR3 loop: CASSIGGLAGGYNEQFF. The CDR3 nucleotides are TGTGCCAGTAGTATCGGTGGACTAGCGGGGGGCTACAATGAGCAGTTCTTC.

This clonotype appeared once. This may stem from a read error, because a much larger clone lies one nucleotide away. The V call is TRBV2, the J call TRBJ2-7; 7 bases fit TRBD2. CDR3 length equals 14 residues. Germline V lookup: CDR1 SNHLY, CDR2 FYNNEI. The CDR3 coding sequence is TGTGCCAGCAGTTTCGGGCGGGGGTACTACGAGCAGTGCTTC. Its translation: CASSFGRGYYEQCF.

As for this clonotype: A clone one base away is much larger, so this may be a read error. The V call is TRBV20-1, the J call TRBJ1-2; weak D call: TRBD1 (5 bases). Germline CDR1 DFQATT, CDR2 SNEGSKA (reference sequence). The CDR3 is 12 amino acids. This CDR3 is CSPGGSNCGYTF. The CDR3 DNA reads TGCAGTCCCGGGGGGAGTAACTGTGGCTACACCTTC.

V is TRBV7-2 and J is TRBJ2-1, with D possibly TRBD2 on 6 matching bases. V lost 3 bases and J 12 bases, leaving 24 bases between the germline ends. Germline lookup yields CDR1 SGHTA and CDR2 FQGNSA. The CDR3 contains 16 residues. The CDR3 coding sequence is TGTGCCAGCAGCTTGTCGGGAGCCAGCCGATCCGATACGCAGTTCTTC. Protein product: CASSLSGASRSDTQFF.

This clonotype was detected many times. As DNA, the CDR3 is TGTGCCACCAGCTGGGGACAGGCCCGCGGAGGAAACACCATATATTTT. Protein product: CATSWGQARGGNTIYF. The chain uses TRBV15 and TRBJ1-3, with 8 bases lining up with TRBD1. Germline CDR1 and CDR2: LNHNV and YYDKDF (reference sequence). This CDR3 region has 16 residues. Unmatched junction bases numbered 10, after V lost 5 bases and J lost 4 bases. The variable domain in full, completed from reference TRBV15 and TRBJ1-3, reads DAMVIQNPRYQVTQFGKPVTLSCSQTLNHNVMYWYQQKSSQAPKLLFHYYDKDFNNEADTPDNFQSRRPNTSFCFLDIRSPGLGDTAMYLCATSWGQARGGNTIYFGEGSWLTVV.

At least ten counts were recorded for this clonotype. The chain couples TRBV6-1 to TRBJ2-1; the match to TRBD2 covers 14 bases. Germline CDR1 MNHNS, CDR2 SASEGT. V lost 0 bases, J lost 10 bases, and 5 bases stayed unmatched. CDR3 length: 16 residues. Here the CDR3 DNA reads TGTGCCAGCAGTGAAGCGGGACTAGCGGGAGTTGGGGAGCAGTTCTTC. Protein sequence: CASSEAGLAGVGEQFF.

Worth noting for this clonotype: One junction end does not reproduce the germline sequence, and a read error may be involved. The chain couples TRBV20-1 to TRBJ1-1; possibly TRBD1 for D (6 bases). The CDR3 totals 13 residues. The germline CDR1 and CDR2 sequences are DFQATT and SNEGSKA (reference sequence). The CDR3 DNA reads TGCGGTGCTAGTCGACCACAGGGTCCTGAAGCTTTCTTT. It yields the protein CGASRPQGPEAFF.

This clonotype occurred many times. In DNA, the CDR3 is TGTGCCAGCAGCTCAATCCGGGACAGTTCCTACGAGCAGTACTTC. Amino acid sequence: CASSSIRDSSYEQYF. The V and J genes are TRBV11-2 and TRBJ2-7; 7 nucleotides agree with TRBD1. Germline trimming cut 4 bases from V and 1 base from J; bases unmatched to any gene: 7. Germline values: CDR1 SGHAT, CDR2 FQNNGV. The CDR3 is 15 residues long. Full variable domain (rest looked up from reference TRBV11-2 and TRBJ2-7): EAGVAQSPRYKIIEKRQSVAFWCNPISGHATLYWYQQILGQGPKLLIQFQNNGVVDDSQLPKDRFSAERLKGVDSTLKIQPAKLEDSAVYLCASSSIRDSSYEQYFGPGTRLTVT.